What follows are 27 T cell receptor beta chains derived from one specimen sequenced in a study of cytomegalovirus exposure and HLA in healthy donors. It was with 60 Vbeta and 13 Jbeta primers that the PCR ran. The repertoire was sequenced with immunoSEQ multiplex PCR; TCRdb's copy has only in-frame clones and lacks some. The data show some 200,000 clones, approximately 90% seen once. The sample taken for sequencing was PBMCs. The origin of the receptors is a woman aged 18-35 years in good health and CMV-seronegative.

The V and J genes are TRBV6-5 and TRBJ2-2; TRBD1 might be the D (6 bases). Germline CDR1 is MNHEY and CDR2 is SVGAGI. Trimming cost V 6 bases and J 4 bases, with 12 bases left between them. The CDR3 consists of 14 residues. The CDR3 sequence is CASRIQGPTGELFF. The CDR3 DNA is TGTGCCAGCAGGATACAGGGTCCCACCGGGGAGCTGTTTTTT.

This chain connects TRBV6-4 to TRBJ1-1; 7 bases line up with TRBD1. Trimming at V came to 6 bases and at J to 7 bases, leaving 11 bases not matched to a gene. The CDR3 is made up of 14 amino acids. Germline V gives CDR1 MRHNA, CDR2 SNTAGT. The DNA of the CDR3 is TGTGCCAGCAGGCCGACAGGGCAAAATAGTGAAGCTTTCTTT. Its protein product is CASRPTGQNSEAFF.

CDR3 nucleotide sequence: TGTGCCAGCAGTGAAGATACAGGGTCCACTGAAGCTTTCTTT. Protein product: CASSEDTGSTEAFF. This chain links TRBV25-1 with TRBJ1-1; a possible D gene is TRBD1 (6 bases). The CDR3 runs to 14 residues. V lost 2 bases and J lost 4, with 11 bases in between. Germline CDR1 reads MGHDK; CDR2 reads SYGVNS.

The V gene is TRBV6-5, the J gene TRBJ1-2, with a possible D match to TRBD1 (5 bases). Germline values: CDR1 MNHEY, CDR2 SVGAGI. The CDR3 contains 14 residues. The V and J ends lost 1 base and 4 bases respectively, with 10 bases between them. As DNA, the CDR3 is TGTGCCAGCAGTTACTGGGGGGGGTTCTATGGCTACACCTTC. As protein: CASSYWGGFYGYTF.

The chain combines TRBV2 with TRBJ2-4; D unclear. Per germline, CDR1 SNHLY and CDR2 FYNNEI. With 1 base removed from V and 2 bases from J, the gap between germline ends came to 6 bases. This CDR3 spans 14 amino acids. The CDR3 is CASSEVGTKNIQYF. In nucleotides, the CDR3 is TGTGCCAGCAGTGAAGTCGGTACCAAAAACATTCAGTACTTC.

This chain connects TRBV7-2 to TRBJ2-7, with D possibly matching TRBD1 (5 bases). The CDR3 is 14 amino acids. Per germline, CDR1 SGHTA and CDR2 FQGNSA. Trimming pared 1 base from V and 3 bases from J, leaving 10 bases between. CDR3 amino acids: CASSLEGFVYEQYF. Here the CDR3 DNA reads TGTGCCAGCAGCTTAGAGGGGTTCGTCTACGAGCAGTACTTC.

The table lists this clone with a few counts. The chain is built from TRBV5-5 and TRBJ2-6; D is unclear. Trimming removed 1 base from V and 4 bases from J, with 9 bases in between. CDR1 and CDR2 (germline): SGHKS, YYEKEE (reference sequence). CDR3 size: 15 residues. CDR3 sequence: CASSLLASGANVLTF. For the CDR3, the DNA is TGTGCCAGCAGCTTGCTGGCTTCAGGGGCCAACGTCCTGACTTTC.

The J gene is TRBJ1-1, the V gene TRBV4-1; no clear D. The CDR3 extends over 13 amino acids. The V and J ends lost 0 bases and 6 bases respectively, with 8 bases between them. CDR1 and CDR2 from the germline V gene are MGHRA and YSYEKL. CDR3 nucleotide sequence: TGCGCCAGCAGCCAAGAATGGAGGTCTGAAGCTTTCTTT. Protein product: CASSQEWRSEAFF.

CDR3 nucleotides: TGTGCCAGCAGCTGGGGCGACCTGAACACTGAAGCTTTCTTT. Amino acids: CASSWGDLNTEAFF. The V call is TRBV5-4, the J call TRBJ1-1; a weak D match, TRBD1 (5 bases). Germline-derived CDR1 and CDR2 are SGHNT and YYREEE (reference sequence). V lost 3 bases and J lost 0, with 9 bases in between. The CDR3 covers 14 residues.

The chain recombines TRBV29-1 with TRBJ2-3; D is possibly TRBD2 (5 bases). CDR1 is SQVTM, CDR2 ANQGSEA, per germline. The CDR3 runs 17 residues. The ends were cut back, 3 bases at V and 2 bases at J, with 21 bases in the middle. The CDR3 protein is CSVDSRGQSGVTDTQYF. As DNA, the CDR3 is TGCAGCGTTGACTCCCGTGGTCAGAGCGGAGTCACAGATACGCAGTATTTT.

V gene TRBV2 combines with J gene TRBJ1-2; possible D gene TRBD1, 5 bases. The germline CDR1 and CDR2 sequences are SNHLY and FYNNEI. CDR3 length: 14 residues. V lost 3 bases and J 4 bases, leaving 12 bases between the germline ends. This CDR3 is CASSETGGIYGYTF. The CDR3, as DNA: TGTGCCAGCAGTGAGACGGGGGGTATCTATGGCTACACCTTC.

This clone was recorded once. The chain employs TRBV5-1 and TRBJ2-7, with TRBD2 identical over 8 bases. The V gene's germline CDR1 is SGHRS and CDR2 YFSETQ. The CDR3 has 15 residues. J lost 4 bases, V lost 1 base, and 7 bases had no gene match. The CDR3 reads CASSLIALAGYEQYF. The CDR3 DNA follows: TGCGCCAGCAGCTTGATCGCGTTAGCGGGGTACGAGCAGTACTTC.

The V call is TRBV7-6, the J call TRBJ2-3; 13 bases agree with TRBD2. V was pared by 5 bases and J by 2 bases, with 7 bases of the junction left unmatched. Germline lookup yields CDR1 SGHVS and CDR2 FNYEAQ. The CDR3 covers 17 residues. Here the CDR3 reads CASSPRTSGGDTDTQYF. CDR3 bases: TGTGCCAGCAGCCCCAGGACTAGCGGGGGAGACACAGATACGCAGTATTTT.

The rearrangement links TRBV2 to TRBJ1-1; a possible D gene is TRBD1 (5 bases). Per the germline V gene, CDR1 is SNHLY and CDR2 is FYNNEI. Trimming shortened V by 10 bases and J by 0 bases, and 18 bases separated the two germline ends. This CDR3 is 15 amino acids long. The CDR3 sequence: CATGEGPNLNTEAFF. CDR3 bases: TGTGCCACGGGAGAGGGGCCGAATTTGAACACTGAAGCTTTCTTT.

J is TRBJ1-5 and V is TRBV27; TRBD1 aligns across 7 bases. Looked up from germline, CDR1 is MNHEY and CDR2 is SMNVEV (reference sequence). Trimming cost V 10 bases and J 0 bases; bases outside gene matches: 18. The CDR3 is made up of 18 amino acids. CDR3 bases: TGTGCCACAGGCCCCCTTCGACAGGGACCCTATAGCAATCAGCCCCAGCATTTT. This translates into CATGPLRQGPYSNQPQHF.

The chain uses TRBV7-3 and TRBJ2-2; 10 bases are shared with TRBD1. V trimming: 10 bases; J trimming: 5 bases; junction bases outside the gene matches: 7. CDR1 SGHTA and CDR2 FQGTGA come from the germline V gene. The CDR3 totals 14 residues. The CDR3 bases are TGTGCCACCAGACAGGGGGCGGGTACCGGGGAGCTGTTTTTT. Amino acid sequence: CATRQGAGTGELFF.

The V gene is TRBV5-4, the J gene TRBJ1-4, with D perhaps matching TRBD1 (6 bases). V lost 4 bases and J lost 7, with 17 bases in between. CDR1 is SGHNT, CDR2 YYREEE, per germline (reference sequence). CDR3 length: 15 residues. CDR3 region: CASSLRGGRSEKLFF. In DNA, the CDR3 is TGTGCCAGCAGCCTACGGGGGGGGCGTAGTGAAAAACTGTTTTTT.

The V and J genes are TRBV27 and TRBJ2-3; possibly TRBD2 for D (5 bases). The V end lost 5 bases, the J end lost 0 bases, and 15 bases lay between the germline ends. This CDR3 is built from 16 residues. Per germline, CDR1 MNHEY and CDR2 SMNVEV (reference sequence). Here the CDR3 reads CASSPGVQPSTDTQYF. CDR3 DNA: TGTGCCAGCAGTCCCGGGGTCCAGCCTAGCACAGATACGCAGTATTTT.

The V gene is TRBV10-1, the J gene TRBJ2-7; perhaps TRBD2 as D (5 bases). With 8 bases removed from V and 2 bases from J, the gap between germline ends came to 25 bases. The CDR3 totals 17 residues. In germline, CDR1 is WNHNN, CDR2 SYGVQD (reference sequence). The DNA of the CDR3 is TGCGCCAGCTTCCTAGCCATCGGGTTACTAGACACCTACGAGCAGTACTTC. It specifies CASFLAIGLLDTYEQYF.

The V and J genes are TRBV11-2 and TRBJ2-3, with 7 bases matching TRBD2. Losses at the gene ends were 2 bases for V and 4 bases for J; bases not matched to a gene: 15. The germline V gene encodes CDR1 SGHAT and CDR2 FQNNGV. The CDR3 is 18 amino acids. The CDR3 spells CASSLLSGGGTSADTQYF. CDR3 sequence (DNA): TGTGCCAGCAGCTTACTTAGTGGCGGGGGTACCAGCGCAGATACGCAGTATTTT.

The rearrangement joins TRBV6-1 to TRBJ1-5; a possible D gene is TRBD1 (6 bases). The CDR3 consists of 14 residues. CDR1 and CDR2 from the germline V gene are MNHNS and SASEGT. Trimming removed 7 bases at V and 5 bases at J, with 15 bases between. The CDR3 is CASTYRDIHQPQHF. The CDR3 region has the DNA TGTGCCAGCACTTACCGGGACATCCATCAGCCCCAGCATTTT.

The rearrangement links TRBV28 to TRBJ2-2, with TRBD2 matching 8 bases. CDR1 is MDHEN, CDR2 SYDVKM, per germline. There are 18 residues in the CDR3. V lost 1 base and J lost 2; bases outside the gene matches: 9. The CDR3 protein is CASSLFPDREGNTGELFF. The CDR3 DNA reads as TGTGCCAGCAGTTTATTTCCCGATCGGGAGGGAAACACCGGGGAGCTGTTTTTT.

This clone was seen once. The chain joins TRBV4-3 to TRBJ1-5; possibly TRBD1 for D (6 bases). The length of the CDR3 is 13 residues. Germline V gene data show CDR1 as LGHNA and CDR2 as YSLEER. The ends were cut back, 3 bases at V and 4 bases at J, with 7 bases in the middle. The CDR3 sequence: CASSHGQNQPQHF. The CDR3 DNA sequence: TGCGCCAGCAGCCACGGACAGAATCAGCCCCAGCATTTT.

This clone was observed once. The chain employs TRBV11-3 and TRBJ1-3; D gene ambiguous. This CDR3 is built from 14 residues. The germline V gene has CDR1 SGHNT and CDR2 YENEEA. Trimming removed 2 bases from V and 8 bases from J, with 13 bases in between. The CDR3 coding sequence is TGTGCCAGCAGCTTAATCGCCTTCGGGGACACCATATATTTT. Encoded protein: CASSLIAFGDTIYF.

V usage is TRBV18 and J usage is TRBJ1-1; 10 nucleotides align to TRBD1. Losses at the gene ends were 3 bases for V and 1 base for J; bases not matched to a gene: 2. CDR1 and CDR2 (germline): KGHSH, LQKENI. The CDR3 sequence is 15 residues long. This CDR3 is CASSPGQGGNTEAFF. CDR3 sequence (DNA): TGTGCCAGCTCACCTGGACAGGGGGGGAACACTGAAGCTTTCTTT. Combining the CDR3 with reference TRBV18 and TRBJ1-1 gives the whole variable domain NAGVMQNPRHLVRRRGQEARLRCSPMKGHSHVYWYRQLPEEGLKFMVYLQKENIIDESGMPKERFSAEFPKEGPSILRIQQVVRGDSAAYFCASSPGQGGNTEAFFGQGTRLTVV.

This clone was observed a few times. The V gene is TRBV5-4, the J gene TRBJ2-1; D is perhaps TRBD2 (7 bases). The CDR3 extends over 17 amino acids. Germline V gene sequence: CDR1 SGHNT, CDR2 YYREEE (reference sequence). The V gene lost 3 bases and the J gene lost 4 bases, with 20 bases spanning the gap. CDR3 nucleotides: TGTGCCAGCAGCTCGGGTGGGGCGGGGGCCAAATACAATGAGCAGTTCTTC. Translating it yields CASSSGGAGAKYNEQFF.

The chain combines TRBV2 with TRBJ1-3, with TRBD1 as a possible D gene (5 bases). Trimming stripped 1 base from V and 14 bases from J, with 12 bases between. Germline V gene sequence: CDR1 SNHLY, CDR2 FYNNEI. This CDR3 is 12 amino acids long. The DNA for the CDR3 is TGTGCCAGCAGTGAAGTCACAGGAATCGTATATTTT. Translating it yields CASSEVTGIVYF.